What follows is one T cell receptor beta chain and its context. This clonotype has a handful of counts. The target of this receptor is not known. No quality values exist for individual bases; no much larger clone is one base distant. Library preparation was by 5' RACE. TCRdb lists the instrument as Illumina HiSeq 2000. A universal primer binding site was introduced by template switching, and a unique molecular identifier was present in the final cDNA, enabling accurate counting of TCR cDNA molecules. Specific primers in the conserved constant-segment region were used to synthesize first-strand cDNA for the TCR alpha and beta chains. To control for contamination, each cDNA library was double barcoded with a SMART-Mk sample barcode plus Illumina barcodes. TruSeq adapter sequences, together with Illumina sample barcodes, were added in two successive PCR steps. Sequencing of the TCR alpha and beta cDNA libraries was done on the Illumina HiSeq platform using custom primers. The authors' analysis ran thus. Unique molecular identifiers were extracted from raw reads with MiGEC, and CDR3 positions were determined with MiXCR. Recombination models were inferred per individual with the repgenHMM and IGoR tools using an EM algorithm. The tcR package in R was used for shared clonotype analysis, with sharing normalized by the product of cloneset sizes. To study raw recombination without the effects of thymic and clonal selection, out-of-frame nonproductive sequences were analyzed. The raw public reads went through TCRdb reprocessing: fastp at Q25, MiXCR clone calling, in-frame beta chains kept. For every CDR3 protein sequence, its rows merge into one entry that carries the most common genes and DNA. The V and J calls follow TCRdb's processing rather than the paper's. For this sample there are around 340,000 distinct CDR3 sequences; about 12% appear just once. Clones ranked in the top ten supply just over 7% of the sample.

These data originate in a study of identical twins (dated by TCRdb to 2015 to 2016). For the study in its entirety: TCR alpha and beta repertoires from monozygotic twins, unrelated adults of various ages and cord blood were deep-sequenced to test whether fetal clonotypes persist. To rule out contamination, replicate twin experiments were performed at different times with different library preparation protocols. General study outcomes and caveats: In monozygotic twins, out-of-frame TCR alpha sharing was systematically underestimated by recombination models, although the models agreed with sharing between unrelated individuals. Because the same donors could not be followed over many years, the conclusions relied on cross-sectional statistical analysis. Out-of-frame TCR alpha sequences shared between twins showed an excess of low generation-probability sequences compared with coincidental sharing between unrelated individuals. Excess twin sharing in beta out-of-frame sequences was weaker because fewer shared sequences lowered the signal-to-noise ratio. Fewer insertions were carried by abundant cord blood beta clonotypes, a similar but weaker trend appeared in young adult naive repertoires, and no such trend appeared in memory repertoires. Zero-insertion analyses could be partly confounded by invariant T cells such as MAIT and iNKT, although diverse VJ usage argued against such confounding for most clonotypes.

Every donor in the study was a healthy Caucasian. Three pairs of female monozygotic twins, all aged roughly 18 to 29 years, were included in the twin cohort. Positive isolation kits from Invitrogen were used to isolate the CD4+ and CD8+ T cell populations. The same sample was also studied in work on yellow fever vaccine responses in identical twins. In that second paper, the authors write: According to the authors, the vaccine-induced T cell response in identical twins seemed to be partly convergent and partly specific to each individual. Focusing on identical twins, the study followed the T cell clones that responded to the vaccine, and did so with precision.

Material: CD8+ T cells sorted from blood. This sequence was found in a woman aged 18-30 years in good health.

DNA sequence: TGCAGCGTTGAAGATGGAGACGGTTCCTACGAGCAGTACTTC. This codes for CSVEDGDGSYEQYF. This chain joins TRBV29-1 to TRBJ2-7; no confident D gene assignment can be made. Inclusive of the bounding cysteine and phenylalanine, the CDR3 is 14 residues long. The CDR3 DNA has 42 bases and is translated from base 1. CDR1 and CDR2, per the germline V gene, are SQVTM and ANQGSEA. V was cut back by 0 bases and J by 1 base, leaving a gap of 10 bases between them.